The rows below give T cell receptor beta chains drawn from one sample of a study of Ad26.COV2.S vaccination and SARS-CoV-2 variants. Sequenced by immunoSEQ multiplex PCR; TCRdb stores in-frame clones only, minus some. The repertoire holds roughly 270,000 clones, with more than 75% as singletons. This material consisted of peripheral blood, taken in a trial of Ad26.COV2.S vaccine versus placebo. The receptors here all came from a person aged 18-65 years who received the Ad26.COV2.S COVID-19 vaccine or a placebo. Both conserved end residues are part of each CDR3. The order of the fields is V gene, CDR3 length, D gene, J gene, clone size, CDR3 protein, CDR3 DNA. The D gene is left open where the match is weak. Clone size is given for some rows only: seen once, a few or many times, or a class if the clone is expanded.

>TRBV4-2|15|TRBD2|TRBJ2-1|once
CASSQVSSGDNEQFF
TGTGCCAGCAGCCAAGTTTCGAGCGGGGACAATGAGCAGTTCTTC
>TRBV25-1|17|TRBD2|TRBJ2-1|once
CASSESQLAGPDNEQFF
TGTGCCAGCAGTGAATCCCAACTAGCGGGGCCTGACAATGAGCAGTTCTTC
>TRBV5-8|12|-|TRBJ1-1|-
CASSLKQVEAFF
TGTGCCAGCAGCTTGAAACAGGTTGAAGCTTTCTTT
>TRBV7-2|16|TRBD1|TRBJ1-1|-
CASSQDRVNSAGEAFF
TGTGCCAGCAGCCAGGACAGGGTTAATTCGGCCGGCGAAGCTTTCTTT
>TRBV19|13|-|TRBJ2-5|-
CASSIGPAETQYF
TGTGCCAGTAGTATAGGGCCAGCAGAGACCCAGTACTTC
>TRBV28|14|TRBD2|TRBJ2-7|once
CASSKPGLSVEQYF
TGTGCCAGCAGCAAACCGGGACTATCTGTAGAGCAGTACTTC
>TRBV10-1|16|-|TRBJ2-1|-
CASSPPGGLSYNEQFF
TGCGCCAGCAGTCCTCCGGGCGGTCTCTCCTACAATGAGCAGTTCTTC
>TRBV6-5|15|-|TRBJ2-7|-
CASSYSGGFSYEQYF
TGTGCCAGCAGTTACTCGGGGGGATTCTCCTACGAGCAGTACTTC
>TRBV11-1|15|TRBD1|TRBJ2-1|-
CASSSDNHRGFEQFF
TGTGCCAGCAGCTCAGATAATCACAGGGGATTTGAGCAGTTCTTC
>TRBV3-1/TRBV3-2|15|-|TRBJ2-5|-
CASSPRLGAAETQYF
TGTGCCAGCAGTCCACGGTTGGGGGCGGCAGAGACCCAGTACTTC
>TRBV3-1/TRBV3-2|12|-|TRBJ2-1|-
CASSQDVREQFF
TGTGCCAGCAGCCAAGATGTGAGGGAGCAGTTCTTC
>TRBV6-1|13|-|TRBJ1-2|once
CASSDPGGYGYTF
TGTGCCAGCAGTGATCCCGGTGGCTATGGCTACACCTTC
>TRBV10-2|12|-|TRBJ1-1|-
CASSGDLLEAFF
TGCGCCAGCAGTGGAGACCTCCTTGAAGCTTTCTTT
>TRBV5-6|14|-|TRBJ1-2|-
CASSFEGGGLGYTF
TGTGCCAGCAGCTTTGAGGGCGGGGGTCTTGGCTACACCTTC
>TRBV3-1/TRBV3-2|18|TRBD2|TRBJ2-5|-
CASSQDWYGGRAVETQYF
TGTGCCAGCAGCCAAGATTGGTACGGCGGGAGGGCCGTAGAGACCCAGTACTTC
>TRBV5-4|16|-|TRBJ2-6|-
CASSPGTPTGANVLTF
TGTGCCAGCAGTCCCGGGACCCCAACTGGGGCCAACGTCCTGACTTTC
>TRBV2|15|-|TRBJ2-1|once
CASRQVVSSYNEQFF
TGTGCCAGCAGGCAGGTCGTCTCGTCCTACAATGAGCAGTTCTTC
>TRBV6-5|15|TRBD2|TRBJ2-7|-
CASSYSVAGAYEQYF
TGTGCCAGCAGTTACTCGGTAGCGGGAGCCTACGAGCAGTACTTC
>TRBV3-1/TRBV3-2|12|-|TRBJ1-1|-
CASSTGNTEAFF
TGTGCCAGCAGCACAGGGAACACTGAAGCTTTCTTT
>TRBV11-2|15|-|TRBJ1-1|-
CASSPFSEVNTEAFF
TGTGCCAGCAGCCCATTCAGTGAGGTGAACACTGAAGCTTTCTTT
>TRBV6-5|14|-|TRBJ2-1|-
CASSYSIGDNEQFF
TGTGCCAGCAGTTACTCGATAGGCGACAATGAGCAGTTCTTC
>TRBV21-1|17|-|TRBJ1-6|-
CASSKAGAPNGNSPLHF
TGTGCCAGCAGCAAAGCGGGGGCCCCTAACGGTAATTCACCCCTCCACTTT
>TRBV3-1/TRBV3-2|12|-|TRBJ1-1|few
CASSQINTEAFF
TGTGCCAGCAGCCAGATAAACACTGAAGCTTTCTTT
>TRBV30|12|-|TRBJ1-2|-
CAWRHEWDGYTF
TGTGCCTGGAGGCACGAGTGGGATGGCTACACCTTC
>TRBV25-1|17|-|TRBJ2-3|-
CASSEYPRDLSTDTQYF
TGTGCCAGCAGTGAATACCCCCGGGACCTGTCAACAGATACGCAGTATTTT
>TRBV4-3|16|TRBD1|TRBJ2-5|-
CASSQDGDRSQETQYF
TGCGCCAGCAGCCAAGACGGGGACAGGAGCCAAGAGACCCAGTACTTC
>TRBV5-4|15|-|TRBJ2-7|-
CASSLGYSLSYEQYF
TGTGCCAGCAGCTTGGGGTACAGTTTATCCTACGAGCAGTACTTC
>TRBV6-5|15|-|TRBJ1-3|-
CASTQRGFSGNTIYF
TGTGCCAGCACCCAAAGGGGTTTCTCTGGAAACACCATATATTTT
>TRBV7-2|13|-|TRBJ1-5|-
CASSRQSNQPQHF
TGTGCCAGCAGCAGACAGTCCAATCAGCCCCAGCATTTT
>TRBV10-3|15|-|TRBJ1-6|-
CAIADRSSYNSPLHF
TGTGCCATCGCAGACAGGAGCTCCTATAATTCACCCCTCCACTTT
>TRBV6-5|13|TRBD1|TRBJ1-4|-
CATDRVGLEKLFF
TGTGCCACCGACAGGGTGGGGTTGGAAAAACTGTTTTTT
>TRBV5-1|15|-|TRBJ2-5|-
CASSFSGLPEETQYF
TGCGCCAGCAGCTTTTCGGGCCTCCCGGAGGAGACCCAGTACTTC
>TRBV27|14|-|TRBJ1-1|-
CASSFVGPNTEAFF
TGTGCCAGCAGTTTCGTAGGACCGAACACTGAAGCTTTCTTT
>TRBV28|15|-|TRBJ2-2|-
CASSLIDMNTGELFF
TGTGCCAGCAGTTTAATTGATATGAACACCGGGGAGCTGTTTTTT
>TRBV24-1|15|-|TRBJ2-7|-
CATSDFWDTPYEQYF
TGTGCCACCAGTGATTTTTGGGACACCCCCTACGAGCAGTACTTC
>TRBV9|15|TRBD1|TRBJ2-1|-
CASSAGTGTYNEQFF
TGTGCCAGCAGCGCGGGGACAGGGACATACAATGAGCAGTTCTTC
>TRBV9|13|-|TRBJ1-1|once
CASRGVRDTEAFF
TGTGCCAGCAGGGGAGTCAGGGACACTGAAGCTTTCTTT
>TRBV19|15|-|TRBJ2-3|-
CASSIGRLYPDTQYF
TGTGCCAGTAGTATAGGGAGACTCTATCCGGATACGCAGTATTTT
>TRBV30|16|-|TRBJ1-6|-
CAWSWQEAPYNSPLHF
TGTGCCTGGAGCTGGCAGGAGGCTCCCTATAATTCACCCCTCCACTTT
>TRBV7-2|15|-|TRBJ1-2|once
CASSLVAGDGYGYTF
TGTGCCAGCAGCTTAGTGGCAGGGGATGGCTATGGCTACACCTTC
>TRBV15|15|TRBD1|TRBJ2-7|-
CATSIARDRVYEQYF
TGTGCCACCAGCATCGCTAGGGACAGAGTCTACGAGCAGTACTTC